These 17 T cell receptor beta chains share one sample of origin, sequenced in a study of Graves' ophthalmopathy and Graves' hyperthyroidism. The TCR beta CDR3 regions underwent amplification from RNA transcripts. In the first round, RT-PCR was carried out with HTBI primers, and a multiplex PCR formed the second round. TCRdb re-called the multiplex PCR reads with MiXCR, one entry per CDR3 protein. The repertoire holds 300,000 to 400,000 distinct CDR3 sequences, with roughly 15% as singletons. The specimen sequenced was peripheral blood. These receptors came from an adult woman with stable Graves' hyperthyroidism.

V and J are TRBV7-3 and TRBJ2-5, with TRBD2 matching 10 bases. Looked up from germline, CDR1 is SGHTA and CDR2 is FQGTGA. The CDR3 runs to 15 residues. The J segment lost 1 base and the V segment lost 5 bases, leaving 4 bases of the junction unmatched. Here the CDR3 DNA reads TGTGCCAGCAGCCTACTAGCGGGATTCCAAGAGACCCAGTACTTC. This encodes CASSLLAGFQETQYF.

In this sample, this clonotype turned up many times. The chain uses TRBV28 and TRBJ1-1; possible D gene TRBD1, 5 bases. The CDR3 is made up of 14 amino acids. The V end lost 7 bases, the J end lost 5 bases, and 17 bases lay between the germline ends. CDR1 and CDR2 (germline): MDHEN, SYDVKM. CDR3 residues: CASTDLGGGTEAFF. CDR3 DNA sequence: TGTGCCAGCACGGATTTGGGGGGGGGGACTGAAGCTTTCTTT.

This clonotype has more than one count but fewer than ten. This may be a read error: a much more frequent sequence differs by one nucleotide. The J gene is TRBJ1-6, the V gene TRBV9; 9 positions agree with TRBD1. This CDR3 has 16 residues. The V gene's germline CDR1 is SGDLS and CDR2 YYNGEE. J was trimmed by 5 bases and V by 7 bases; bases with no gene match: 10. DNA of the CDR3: TGTGCCAGCTGTGTTACAGGGGGCTCAGATAATTCACCCCTCCACTTT. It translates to CASCVTGGSDNSPLHF.

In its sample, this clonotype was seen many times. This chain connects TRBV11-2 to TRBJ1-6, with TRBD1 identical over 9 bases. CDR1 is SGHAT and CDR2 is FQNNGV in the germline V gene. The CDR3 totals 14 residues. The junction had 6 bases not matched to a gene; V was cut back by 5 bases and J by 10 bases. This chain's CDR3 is CASSLGQGGSPLHF. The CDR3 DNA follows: TGTGCCAGCAGCCTGGGACAGGGAGGCTCACCCCTCCACTTT.

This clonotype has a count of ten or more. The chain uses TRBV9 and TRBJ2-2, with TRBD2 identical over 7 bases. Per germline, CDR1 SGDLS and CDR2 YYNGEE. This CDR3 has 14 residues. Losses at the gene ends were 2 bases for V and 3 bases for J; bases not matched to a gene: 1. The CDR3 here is CASSVGGDTGELFF. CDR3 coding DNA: TGTGCCAGCAGCGTTGGGGGGGACACCGGGGAGCTGTTTTTT. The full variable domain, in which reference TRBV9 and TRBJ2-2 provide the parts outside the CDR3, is DSGVTQTPKHLITATGQRVTLRCSPRSGDLSVYWYQQSLDQGLQFLIQYYNGEERAKGNILERFSAQQFPDLHSELNLSSLELGDSALYFCASSVGGDTGELFFGEGSRLTVL.

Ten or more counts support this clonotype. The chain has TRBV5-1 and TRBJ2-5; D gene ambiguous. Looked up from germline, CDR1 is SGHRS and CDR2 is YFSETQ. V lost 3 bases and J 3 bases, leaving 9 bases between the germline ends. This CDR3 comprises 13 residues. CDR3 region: CASSYGSEETQYF. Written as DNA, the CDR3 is TGCGCCAGCAGCTACGGGTCCGAAGAGACCCAGTACTTC.

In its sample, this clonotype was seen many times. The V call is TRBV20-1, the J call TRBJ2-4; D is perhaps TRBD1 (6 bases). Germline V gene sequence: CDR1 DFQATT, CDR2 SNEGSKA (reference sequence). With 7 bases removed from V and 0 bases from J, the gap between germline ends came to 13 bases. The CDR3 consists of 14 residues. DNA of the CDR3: TGCAGTGTCCCGGACAGCTTAGCCAAAAACATTCAGTACTTC. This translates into CSVPDSLAKNIQYF.

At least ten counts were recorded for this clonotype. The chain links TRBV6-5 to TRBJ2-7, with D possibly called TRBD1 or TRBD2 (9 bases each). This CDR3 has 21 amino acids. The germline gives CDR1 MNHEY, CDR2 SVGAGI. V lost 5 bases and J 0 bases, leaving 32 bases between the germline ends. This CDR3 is CASSPQGAIWTSDSSSYEQYF. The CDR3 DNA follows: TGTGCCAGCAGTCCACAGGGGGCGATTTGGACTAGCGACTCAAGCTCCTACGAGCAGTACTTC.

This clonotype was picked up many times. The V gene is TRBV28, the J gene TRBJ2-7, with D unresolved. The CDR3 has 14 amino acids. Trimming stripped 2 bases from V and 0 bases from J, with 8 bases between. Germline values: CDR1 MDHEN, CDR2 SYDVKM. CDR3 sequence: CASSLTEPSYEQYF. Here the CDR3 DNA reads TGTGCCAGCAGTTTAACGGAACCCTCCTACGAGCAGTACTTC.

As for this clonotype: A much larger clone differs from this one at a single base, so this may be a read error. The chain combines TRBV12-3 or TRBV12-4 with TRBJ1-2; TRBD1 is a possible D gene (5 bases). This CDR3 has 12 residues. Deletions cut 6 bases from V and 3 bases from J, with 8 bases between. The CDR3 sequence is CASREQDYGYTF. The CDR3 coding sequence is TGTGCCAGCAGAGAACAGGACTATGGCTACACCTTC.

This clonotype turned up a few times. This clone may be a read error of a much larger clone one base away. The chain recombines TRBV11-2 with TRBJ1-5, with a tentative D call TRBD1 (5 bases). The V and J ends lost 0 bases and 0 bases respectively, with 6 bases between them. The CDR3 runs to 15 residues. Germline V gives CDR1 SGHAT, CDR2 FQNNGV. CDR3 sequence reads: CASSLDGGSNQPQHF. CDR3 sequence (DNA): TGTGCCAGCAGCTTAGATGGGGGTAGCAATCAGCCCCAGCATTTT.

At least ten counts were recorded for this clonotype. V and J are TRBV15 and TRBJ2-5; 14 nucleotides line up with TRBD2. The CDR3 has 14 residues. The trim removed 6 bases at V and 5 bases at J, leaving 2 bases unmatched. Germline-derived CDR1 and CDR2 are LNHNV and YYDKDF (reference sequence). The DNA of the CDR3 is TGTGCCACCAGGGGACTAGCGGGAGTGGAGACCCAGTACTTC. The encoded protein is CATRGLAGVETQYF.

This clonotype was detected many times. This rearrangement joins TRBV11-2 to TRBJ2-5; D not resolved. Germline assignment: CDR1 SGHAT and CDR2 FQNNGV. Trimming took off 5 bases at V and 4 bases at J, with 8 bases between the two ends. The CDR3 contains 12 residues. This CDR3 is CASSTWAETQYF. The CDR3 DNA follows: TGTGCCAGCAGCACCTGGGCAGAGACCCAGTACTTC.

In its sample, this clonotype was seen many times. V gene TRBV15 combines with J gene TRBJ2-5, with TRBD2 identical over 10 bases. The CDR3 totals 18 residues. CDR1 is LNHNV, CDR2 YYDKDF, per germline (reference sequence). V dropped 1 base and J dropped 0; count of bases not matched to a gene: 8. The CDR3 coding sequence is TGTGCCACCAGCAGAGGTGGCCTAGCGGGAGCACACCAAGAGACCCAGTACTTC. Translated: CATSRGGLAGAHQETQYF.

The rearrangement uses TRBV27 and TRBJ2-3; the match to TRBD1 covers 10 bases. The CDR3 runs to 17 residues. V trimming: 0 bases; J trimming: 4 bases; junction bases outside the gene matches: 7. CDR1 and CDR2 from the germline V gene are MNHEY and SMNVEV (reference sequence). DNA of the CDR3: TGTGCCAGCAGTTTATCGTATGGGACAGGGGCATCAGATACGCAGTATTTT. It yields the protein CASSLSYGTGASDTQYF.

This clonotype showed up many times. The DNA of the CDR3 is TGCGCCAGCAGCCCAAGTCGGGACAGCACCGTCTATGGCTACACCTTC. Its protein is CASSPSRDSTVYGYTF. This chain joins TRBV4-1 and TRBJ1-2; 7 nucleotides line up with TRBD1. Germline CDR1 reads MGHRA; CDR2 reads YSYEKL. This CDR3 spans 16 amino acids. V lost 4 bases, J lost 4 bases, and 12 bases stayed unmatched.

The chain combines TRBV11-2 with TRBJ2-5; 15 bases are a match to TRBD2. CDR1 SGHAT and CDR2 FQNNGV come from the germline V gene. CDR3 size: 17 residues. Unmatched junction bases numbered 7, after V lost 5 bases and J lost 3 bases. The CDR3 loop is CASSRSRTSGGEETQYF. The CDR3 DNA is TGTGCCAGCAGCCGCTCCAGGACTAGCGGGGGGGAAGAGACCCAGTACTTC. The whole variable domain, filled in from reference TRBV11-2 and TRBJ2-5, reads EAGVAQSPRYKIIEKRQSVAFWCNPISGHATLYWYQQILGQGPKLLIQFQNNGVVDDSQLPKDRFSAERLKGVDSTLKIQPAKLEDSAVYLCASSRSRTSGGEETQYFGPGTRLLVL.